A single T cell receptor (beta chain) is shown here with its context. Its target is unknown. CDR3 size: 13 residues. Trimming took off 1 base at V and 6 bases at J, with 6 bases between the two ends. CDR1 is WSHSY, CDR2 SAAADI, per germline. This record belongs to a study of shared clonotypes between healthy human individuals. The study, taken as a whole, reports: Approximately 5.4% of naive CD4 clonotypes were common to a handful of donors.

CD45RO-negative CD8 cells positively selected for CCR7 made up the naive population, which excluded terminally differentiated effector memory CD45RA+ cells. The table came from immunoSEQ multiplex PCR; TCRdb's copy has only in-frame clones and leaves some out. The sample consists of millions of clones, about 95% of them appearing once. This TCR was recovered from a man younger than 35 in good health. Sequenced input: naive CD8+ T cells sorted from blood. The J gene is TRBJ2-2, the V gene TRBV10-2, with D uncertain. DNA of the CDR3: TGCGCCAGCAGTGAGTTCCTAGCCGGGGAGCTGTTTTTT. This codes for CASSEFLAGELFF.